These T cell receptor beta chains were read from a single sample in a study of blood T cell repertoires in COVID-19. Method: immunoSEQ multiplex PCR; TCRdb's copy keeps in-frame clones and lacks some. This sample has about 62,000 clones, with roughly 90% found just once. The sample was peripheral blood. The receptors come from a human donor in a cohort sampled during active COVID-19. Both conserved end residues are part of each CDR3. Each record gives: CDR3 protein, CDR3 DNA, V gene, D gene, J gene, clone size. The D gene is left open where the match is weak. Expanded clones get a size class; other rows say once, few or many, or leave the size out.

CDR3: CSVPGLAEDTGELFF
DNA: TGCAGCGTCCCAGGACTAGCGGAGGACACCGGGGAGCTGTTTTTT
V: TRBV29-1
D: TRBD2
J: TRBJ2-2
size: -

CDR3: CASSIVGGGAETQYF
DNA: TGTGCCAGTAGTATAGTCGGCGGGGGGGCGGAGACCCAGTACTTC
V: TRBV19
D: TRBD2
J: TRBJ2-5
size: -

CDR3: CASSGLASGANVLTF
DNA: TGTGCCAGCAGCGGGTTGGCCTCTGGGGCCAACGTCCTGACTTTC
V: TRBV9
D: -
J: TRBJ2-6
size: once

CDR3: CASSSPMVGSSYNEQFF
DNA: TGTGCCAGCAGCTCACCCATGGTGGGGAGCTCCTACAATGAGCAGTTCTTC
V: TRBV5-4
D: -
J: TRBJ2-1
size: -

CDR3: CASNFGTGAEKLFF
DNA: TGTGCCAGCAATTTTGGGACAGGGGCCGAAAAACTGTTTTTT
V: TRBV28
D: TRBD1
J: TRBJ1-4
size: -

CDR3: CASSLVVWGQGKHEQYF
DNA: TGTGCCAGCAGCTTAGTCGTATGGGGGCAGGGGAAACACGAGCAGTACTTC
V: TRBV11-2
D: -
J: TRBJ2-7
size: -

CDR3: CASSYGLASLREQYF
DNA: TGTGCCAGCAGCTATGGACTAGCCAGTCTCAGGGAGCAGTACTTC
V: TRBV5-6
D: TRBD2
J: TRBJ2-7
size: -

CDR3: CASKSGGNSGNTIYF
DNA: TGTGCCAGCAAAAGCGGCGGAAACTCTGGAAACACCATATATTTT
V: TRBV27
D: -
J: TRBJ1-3
size: -

CDR3: CASSLGLADSSYEQYF
DNA: TGTGCCAGCAGCCTAGGTCTAGCGGATAGCTCCTACGAGCAGTACTTC
V: TRBV5-6
D: TRBD2
J: TRBJ2-7
size: few

CDR3: CASSSNLRTGISPLHF
DNA: TGTGCCAGCAGCTCTAATTTGCGGACAGGGATTTCACCCCTCCACTTT
V: TRBV4-2
D: TRBD1
J: TRBJ1-6
size: once

CDR3: CASTRLSMETEAFF
DNA: TGTGCCAGCACCCGCCTTTCGATGGAGACTGAAGCTTTCTTT
V: TRBV7-2
D: -
J: TRBJ1-1
size: once

CDR3: CASRGGDSGNTIYF
DNA: TGTGCCAGCAGAGGGGGAGACTCTGGAAACACCATATATTTT
V: TRBV7-9
D: -
J: TRBJ1-3
size: -

CDR3: CASSLGAVGRGAPDTQYF
DNA: TGTGCCAGCAGCTTAGGGGCTGTGGGGCGGGGGGCACCTGATACGCAGTATTTT
V: TRBV7-3
D: TRBD2
J: TRBJ2-3
size: once

CDR3: CASSPWPTGELFF
DNA: TGTGCCAGCAGTCCGTGGCCCACCGGGGAGCTGTTTTTT
V: TRBV11-3
D: -
J: TRBJ2-2
size: -

CDR3: CASSHGGGGYGYTF
DNA: TGTGCCAGCAGCCACGGGGGGGGCGGCTATGGCTACACCTTC
V: TRBV6-5
D: -
J: TRBJ1-2
size: -